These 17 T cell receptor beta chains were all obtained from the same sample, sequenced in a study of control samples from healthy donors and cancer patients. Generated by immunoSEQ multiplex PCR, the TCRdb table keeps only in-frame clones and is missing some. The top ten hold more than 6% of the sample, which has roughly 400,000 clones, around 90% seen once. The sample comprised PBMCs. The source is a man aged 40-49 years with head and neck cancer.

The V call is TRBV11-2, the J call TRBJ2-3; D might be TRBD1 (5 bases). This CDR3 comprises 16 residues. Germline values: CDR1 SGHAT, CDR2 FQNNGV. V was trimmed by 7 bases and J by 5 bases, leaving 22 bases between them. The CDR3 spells CASTLQQDPFIDTQYF. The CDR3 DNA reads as TGTGCCAGCACCCTTCAACAGGACCCGTTCATAGATACGCAGTATTTT.

CDR3 sequence reads: CASSLGPSNEKLFF. The CDR3 DNA reads as TGTGCCAGCAGCTTAGGACCATCTAATGAAAAACTGTTTTTT. The chain combines TRBV7-9 with TRBJ1-4, with D uncertain. The CDR3 loop spans 14 amino acids. Trimming cost V 1 base and J 3 bases, with 6 bases left between them. Germline loops: CDR1 SEHNR, CDR2 FQNEAQ (reference sequence). Complete variable domain (other parts from reference TRBV7-9 and TRBJ1-4): DTGVSQNPRHKITKRGQNVTFRCDPISEHNRLYWYRQTLGQGPEFLTYFQNEAQLEKSRLLSDRFSAERPKGSFSTLEIQRTEQGDSAMYLCASSLGPSNEKLFFGSGTQLSVL.

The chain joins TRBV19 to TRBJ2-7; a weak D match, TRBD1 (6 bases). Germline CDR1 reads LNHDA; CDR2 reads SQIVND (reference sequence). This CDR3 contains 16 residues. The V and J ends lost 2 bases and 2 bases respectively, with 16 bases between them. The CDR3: CASSINRDIKPYEQYF. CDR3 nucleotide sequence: TGTGCCAGTAGTATAAACCGGGACATCAAGCCCTACGAGCAGTACTTC.

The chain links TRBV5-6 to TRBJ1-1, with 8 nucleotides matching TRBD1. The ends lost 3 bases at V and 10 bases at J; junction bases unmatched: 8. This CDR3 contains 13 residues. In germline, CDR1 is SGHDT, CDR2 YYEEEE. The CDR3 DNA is TGTGCCAGCAGCTCCCAGGGGGCGGGTAGAGCTTTCTTT. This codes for CASSSQGAGRAFF.

CDR3 amino acids: CASRQTSLGTGELFF. The CDR3 nucleotides are TGTGCCAGCAGACAGACTAGCTTGGGCACCGGGGAGCTGTTTTTT. This rearrangement joins TRBV11-3 to TRBJ2-2, with TRBD2 identical over 7 bases. This CDR3 contains 15 residues. The germline V gene has CDR1 SGHNT and CDR2 YENEEA. The V gene end was trimmed by 6 bases and the J gene end by 4 bases; junction bases not matched to a gene: 8.

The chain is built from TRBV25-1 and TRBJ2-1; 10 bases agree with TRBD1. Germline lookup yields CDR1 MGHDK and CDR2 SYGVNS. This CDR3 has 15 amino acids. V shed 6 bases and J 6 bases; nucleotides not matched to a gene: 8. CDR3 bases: TGTGCCAGCAGCGAGACAGGGGGCAAGGGCAATGAGCAGTTCTTC. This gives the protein CASSETGGKGNEQFF.

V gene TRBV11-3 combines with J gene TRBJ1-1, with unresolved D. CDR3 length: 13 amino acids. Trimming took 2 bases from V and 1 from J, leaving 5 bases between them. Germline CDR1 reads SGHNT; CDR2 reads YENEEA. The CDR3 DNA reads TGTGCCAGCAGCTTATCTGAGAACACTGAAGCTTTCTTT. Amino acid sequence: CASSLSENTEAFF.

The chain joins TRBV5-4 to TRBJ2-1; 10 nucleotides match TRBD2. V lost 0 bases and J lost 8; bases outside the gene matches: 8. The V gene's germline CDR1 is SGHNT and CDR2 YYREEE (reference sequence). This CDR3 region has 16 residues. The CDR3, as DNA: TGTGCCAGCAGCTTGGTTGGACTAGCGGTTCGGGATGAGCAGTTCTTC. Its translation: CASSLVGLAVRDEQFF.

CDR3 residues: CASRGTVEKLFF. CDR3 coding DNA: TGTGCCAGCAGGGGGACAGTTGAAAAACTGTTTTTT. This chain joins TRBV2 and TRBJ1-4; 7 bases map to TRBD1. Germline CDR1 is SNHLY and CDR2 is FYNNEI. V lost 6 bases to trimming and J lost 7 bases; unmatched junction nucleotides: 2. This CDR3 spans 12 amino acids.

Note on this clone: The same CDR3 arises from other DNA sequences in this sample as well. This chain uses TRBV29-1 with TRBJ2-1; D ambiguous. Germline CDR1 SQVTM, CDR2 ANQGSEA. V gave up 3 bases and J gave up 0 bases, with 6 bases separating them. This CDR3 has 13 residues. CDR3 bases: TGCAGCGTTGACCGCAGCTCCTACAATGAGCAGTTCTTC. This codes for CSVDRSSYNEQFF.

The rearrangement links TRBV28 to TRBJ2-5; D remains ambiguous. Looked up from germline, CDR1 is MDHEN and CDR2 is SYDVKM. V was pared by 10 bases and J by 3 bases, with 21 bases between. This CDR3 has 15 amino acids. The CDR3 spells CATDPGSLAKETQYF. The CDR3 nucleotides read TGTGCCACAGACCCGGGCAGTTTAGCAAAAGAGACCCAGTACTTC.

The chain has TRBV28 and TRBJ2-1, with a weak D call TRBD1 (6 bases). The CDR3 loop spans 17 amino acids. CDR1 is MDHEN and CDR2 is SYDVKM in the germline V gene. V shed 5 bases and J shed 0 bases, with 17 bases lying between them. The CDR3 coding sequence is TGTGCCAGCAGTCCGCTGACAGGAGCCTTCTCCTACAATGAGCAGTTCTTC. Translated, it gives CASSPLTGAFSYNEQFF.

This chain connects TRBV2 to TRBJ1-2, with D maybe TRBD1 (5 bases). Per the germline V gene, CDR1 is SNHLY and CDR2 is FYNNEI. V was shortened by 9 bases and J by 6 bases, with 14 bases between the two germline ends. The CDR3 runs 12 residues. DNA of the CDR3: TGTGCCAGGGTTGTGGGGGTCGATGGCTACACCTTC. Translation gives CARVVGVDGYTF. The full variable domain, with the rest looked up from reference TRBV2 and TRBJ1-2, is EPEVTQTPSHQVTQMGQEVILRCVPISNHLYFYWYRQILGQKVEFLVSFYNNEISEKSEIFDDQFSVERPDGSNFTLKIRSTKLEDSAMYFCARVVGVDGYTFGSGTRLTVV.

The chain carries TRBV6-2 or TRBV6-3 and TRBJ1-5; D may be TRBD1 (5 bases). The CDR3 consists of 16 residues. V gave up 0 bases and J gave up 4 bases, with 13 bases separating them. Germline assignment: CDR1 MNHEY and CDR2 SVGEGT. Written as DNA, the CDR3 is TGTGCCAGCAGTTACTCGATCGGGACGGGGAATCAGCCCCAGCATTTT. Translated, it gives CASSYSIGTGNQPQHF.

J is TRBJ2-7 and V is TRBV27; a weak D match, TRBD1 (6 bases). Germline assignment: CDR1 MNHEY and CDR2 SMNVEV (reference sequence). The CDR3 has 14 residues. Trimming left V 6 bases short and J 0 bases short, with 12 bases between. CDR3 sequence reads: CASSNRDISYEQYF. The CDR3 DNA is TGTGCCAGCAGCAATCGGGACATCTCCTACGAGCAGTACTTC.

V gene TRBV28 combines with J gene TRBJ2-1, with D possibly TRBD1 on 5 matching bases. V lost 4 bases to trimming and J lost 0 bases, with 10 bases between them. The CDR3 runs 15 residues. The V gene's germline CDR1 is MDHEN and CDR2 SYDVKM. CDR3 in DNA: TGTGCCAGCAGTTCAGGGATGAGCTCCTACAATGAGCAGTTCTTC. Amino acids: CASSSGMSSYNEQFF.

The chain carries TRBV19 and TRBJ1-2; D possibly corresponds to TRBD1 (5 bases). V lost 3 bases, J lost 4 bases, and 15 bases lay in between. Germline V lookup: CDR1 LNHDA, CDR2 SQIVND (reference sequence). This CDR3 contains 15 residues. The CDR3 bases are TGTGCCAGTAGTATCCAGGGATTATTAACCTATGGCTACACCTTC. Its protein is CASSIQGLLTYGYTF.